A single sample gave rise to the 9 T cell receptor beta chains below, sequenced in a study of graft-versus-host responses after intestinal transplantation (dated by TCRdb to the early 2020s). What this sample's time point label stands for: cells obtained before transplantation from donor or recipient. Antigens for these TCRs are unknown. Library preparation used the immunoSEQ multiplex PCR assay. In TCRdb, the immuneACCESS table is reduced to in-frame sequences with V and J assigned. These tables do not hold every clone; where another copy was compared, an unresolved V gene accounts for under half, and the others remain unexplained. This sample lists roughly 110,000 clones; about nine tenths were detected once. The ten largest clones take up about 0.73% of the sample. The material was unstimulated CD4+ T cells sorted from spleen or lymph node cells, obtained before transplant. These receptors all come from a human donor who was the organ donor for an intestinal transplant.

The V and J genes are TRBV10-3 and TRBJ2-1, with 11 bases aligning to TRBD2. With 0 bases clipped from V and 0 bases from J, the junction kept 10 bases outside the gene matches. Germline V gives CDR1 ENHRY, CDR2 SYGVKD. The CDR3 extends over 20 amino acids. The CDR3 region has the DNA TGTGCCATCAGTGAGTCGATGGGACTAGCGGCTTCGAGCTCCTACAATGAGCAGTTCTTC. This translates into CAISESMGLAASSSYNEQFF.

The J gene is TRBJ1-3, the V gene TRBV12-5; D not resolved. The V gene lost 0 bases and the J gene lost 2 bases, with 5 bases spanning the gap. The CDR3 has 14 amino acids. Germline V gene lookup returns CDR1 LGHNT and CDR2 FRNRAP. The CDR3 region is CASGLVPPGNTIYF. The CDR3 bases are TGTGCTAGTGGTTTGGTACCGCCTGGAAACACCATATATTTT.

The chain carries TRBV6-1 and TRBJ2-3; no definite D call. Germline V CDR1 and CDR2: MNHNS, SASEGT. V was cut by 7 bases and J by 0 bases, with 14 bases left in between. The CDR3 runs to 15 residues. CDR3 nucleotide sequence: TGTGCCAGCACCAGGCACGCGACTAGCACAGATACGCAGTATTTT. Its protein product is CASTRHATSTDTQYF.

V gene TRBV10-1 combines with J gene TRBJ1-1, with D unresolved. Looked up from germline, CDR1 is WNHNN and CDR2 is SYGVQD (reference sequence). The CDR3 is made up of 13 amino acids. V shed 4 bases and J shed 1 base, with 7 bases lying between them. CDR3 DNA: TGCGCCAGCAGTGGTTGGGGGAACACTGAAGCTTTCTTT. Translation gives CASSGWGNTEAFF.

The chain employs TRBV6-1 and TRBJ2-1; 8 positions agree with TRBD2. The CDR3 is made up of 15 amino acids. The J segment lost 7 bases and the V segment lost 5 bases, leaving 10 bases of the junction unmatched. Germline assignment: CDR1 MNHNS and CDR2 SASEGT. CDR3 nucleotide sequence: TGTGCCAGCAGTTCCCGCAGCCGGGGGGGGAATGAGCAGTTCTTC. Its translation: CASSSRSRGGNEQFF.

The chain recombines TRBV7-3 with TRBJ1-2; the D gene is possibly TRBD1 (5 bases). Germline-derived CDR1 and CDR2 are SGHTA and FQGTGA. This CDR3 contains 13 residues. The ends were cut back, 4 bases at V and 0 bases at J, with 6 bases in the middle. CDR3 nucleotide sequence: TGTGCCAGCAGCTCGACAGCTAACTATGGCTACACCTTC. Translating gives CASSSTANYGYTF.

In this sample, this clone turned up once. DNA of the CDR3: TGTGCCAGCAGTTGGACAGGGTCGGGGACCCAGTACTTC. It is translated as CASSWTGSGTQYF. This chain joins TRBV7-9 and TRBJ2-5; 8 bases line up with TRBD1. The germline V gene has CDR1 SEHNR and CDR2 FQNEAQ (reference sequence). This CDR3 contains 13 residues. V trimming: 6 bases; J trimming: 7 bases; junction bases outside the gene matches: 7. The whole variable domain, filled in from reference TRBV7-9 and TRBJ2-5, reads DTGVSQNPRHKITKRGQNVTFRCDPISEHNRLYWYRQTLGQGPEFLTYFQNEAQLEKSRLLSDRFSAERPKGSFSTLEIQRTEQGDSAMYLCASSWTGSGTQYFGPGTRLLVL.

The chain has TRBV6-5 and TRBJ1-2; possible D gene TRBD1, 5 bases. The CDR3 has 14 residues. From germline, CDR1 is MNHEY and CDR2 SVGAGI. Trimming took 5 bases from V and 8 from J, leaving 18 bases between them. Here the CDR3 reads CASSERDQGKGYTF. The DNA of the CDR3 is TGTGCCAGCAGTGAAAGGGATCAGGGTAAGGGCTACACCTTC.

The table lists this clone with a few counts. This chain uses TRBV25-1 with TRBJ2-1; 10 bases line up with TRBD2. CDR1 MGHDK and CDR2 SYGVNS come from the germline V gene. Trimming at V came to 4 bases and at J to 0 bases, leaving 0 bases not matched to a gene. The CDR3 totals 15 residues. This chain's CDR3 is CASSGLAGSYNEQFF. The DNA for the CDR3 is TGTGCCAGCAGTGGACTAGCGGGCTCCTACAATGAGCAGTTCTTC.